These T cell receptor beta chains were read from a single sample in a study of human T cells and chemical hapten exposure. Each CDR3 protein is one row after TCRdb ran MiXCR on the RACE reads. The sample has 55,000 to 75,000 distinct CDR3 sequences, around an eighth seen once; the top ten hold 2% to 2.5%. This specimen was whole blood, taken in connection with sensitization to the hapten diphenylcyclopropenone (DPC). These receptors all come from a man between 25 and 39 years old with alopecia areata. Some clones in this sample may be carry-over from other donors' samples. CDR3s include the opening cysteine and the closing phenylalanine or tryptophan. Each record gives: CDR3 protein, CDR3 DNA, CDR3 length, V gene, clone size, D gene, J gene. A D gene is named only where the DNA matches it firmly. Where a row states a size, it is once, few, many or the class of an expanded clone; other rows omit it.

cdr3_aa: CSARADSDQPQHF
cdr3_nt: TGCAGTGCTAGGGCGGACAGTGATCAGCCCCAGCATTTT
cdr3_length: 13
v_call: TRBV20-1
clone_size: many
d_call: -
j_call: TRBJ1-5

cdr3_aa: CASSSRTSPTDTQYF
cdr3_nt: TGTGCCAGCAGTTCAAGGACTAGCCCCACAGATACGCAGTATTTT
cdr3_length: 15
v_call: TRBV6-2/TRBV6-3
clone_size: few
d_call: TRBD2
j_call: TRBJ2-3

cdr3_aa: CASRWKAFRTTSSYEQYF
cdr3_nt: TGTGCCAGCAGATGGAAGGCCTTCCGAACAACCAGCTCCTACGAGCAGTACTTC
cdr3_length: 18
v_call: TRBV27
clone_size: few
d_call: -
j_call: TRBJ2-7

cdr3_aa: CASKTGAGANVLTF
cdr3_nt: TGTGCCAGCAAGACGGGGGCTGGGGCCAACGTCCTGACTTTC
cdr3_length: 14
v_call: TRBV13
clone_size: many
d_call: -
j_call: TRBJ2-6

cdr3_aa: CASGRGGQPQHF
cdr3_nt: TGTGCCAGCGGTAGAGGAGGGCAGCCCCAGCATTTT
cdr3_length: 12
v_call: TRBV12-3/TRBV12-4
clone_size: many
d_call: -
j_call: TRBJ1-5

cdr3_aa: CATSRDRGFNQPQHF
cdr3_nt: TGTGCCACCAGCAGAGACAGGGGTTTCAATCAGCCCCAGCATTTT
cdr3_length: 15
v_call: TRBV15
clone_size: -
d_call: -
j_call: TRBJ1-5

cdr3_aa: CSGQLPGQGESEAFF
cdr3_nt: TGCAGCGGACAACTGCCGGGACAGGGGGAGTCTGAAGCTTTCTTT
cdr3_length: 15
v_call: TRBV29-1
clone_size: medium-sized
d_call: TRBD1
j_call: TRBJ1-1

cdr3_aa: CASSRPPETQYF
cdr3_nt: TGTGCCAGCAGCCGCCCCCCGGAGACCCAGTACTTC
cdr3_length: 12
v_call: TRBV14
clone_size: few
d_call: -
j_call: TRBJ2-5

cdr3_aa: CASSPAAGYEQYF
cdr3_nt: TGTGCCAGCAGCCCCGCGGCAGGCTACGAGCAGTACTTC
cdr3_length: 13
v_call: TRBV3-1
clone_size: -
d_call: -
j_call: TRBJ2-7

cdr3_aa: CSASYRDRGKTQYF
cdr3_nt: TGCAGCGCCTCTTACCGGGACAGGGGAAAGACCCAGTACTTC
cdr3_length: 14
v_call: TRBV29-1
clone_size: -
d_call: TRBD1
j_call: TRBJ2-5

cdr3_aa: CASSRDRGKSYEQYF
cdr3_nt: TGTGCCAGCAGTCGGGACAGGGGGAAATCCTACGAGCAGTACTTC
cdr3_length: 15
v_call: TRBV6-1
clone_size: few
d_call: TRBD1
j_call: TRBJ2-7

cdr3_aa: CSARGMNRGDEQYF
cdr3_nt: TGCAGTGCTAGAGGGATGAACAGGGGTGACGAGCAGTACTTC
cdr3_length: 14
v_call: TRBV20-1
clone_size: few
d_call: TRBD1
j_call: TRBJ2-7

cdr3_aa: CASSRTGSYEQYF
cdr3_nt: TGTGCCAGCAGCCGGACAGGGTCCTACGAGCAGTACTTC
cdr3_length: 13
v_call: TRBV6-2/TRBV6-3
clone_size: many
d_call: TRBD1
j_call: TRBJ2-7

cdr3_aa: CASSFDRATEAFF
cdr3_nt: TGCGCCAGCAGCTTTGACAGGGCCACTGAAGCTTTCTTT
cdr3_length: 13
v_call: TRBV5-1
clone_size: few
d_call: TRBD1
j_call: TRBJ1-1

cdr3_aa: CASSPGTGGESIVAFF
cdr3_nt: TGCGCCAGCAGCCCCGGGACAGGGGGCGAAAGTATCGTAGCTTTCTTT
cdr3_length: 16
v_call: TRBV5-1
clone_size: few
d_call: TRBD1
j_call: TRBJ1-1

cdr3_aa: CASSQDLGQISGNTIYF
cdr3_nt: TGTGCCAGCAGCCAAGATCTGGGCCAGATCTCTGGAAACACCATATATTTT
cdr3_length: 17
v_call: TRBV3-1
clone_size: many
d_call: -
j_call: TRBJ1-3

cdr3_aa: CASSLEGQGNNSPLHF
cdr3_nt: TGTGCCAGCAGCTTAGAGGGCCAGGGGAATAATTCACCCCTCCACTTT
cdr3_length: 16
v_call: TRBV11-2
clone_size: many
d_call: -
j_call: TRBJ1-6